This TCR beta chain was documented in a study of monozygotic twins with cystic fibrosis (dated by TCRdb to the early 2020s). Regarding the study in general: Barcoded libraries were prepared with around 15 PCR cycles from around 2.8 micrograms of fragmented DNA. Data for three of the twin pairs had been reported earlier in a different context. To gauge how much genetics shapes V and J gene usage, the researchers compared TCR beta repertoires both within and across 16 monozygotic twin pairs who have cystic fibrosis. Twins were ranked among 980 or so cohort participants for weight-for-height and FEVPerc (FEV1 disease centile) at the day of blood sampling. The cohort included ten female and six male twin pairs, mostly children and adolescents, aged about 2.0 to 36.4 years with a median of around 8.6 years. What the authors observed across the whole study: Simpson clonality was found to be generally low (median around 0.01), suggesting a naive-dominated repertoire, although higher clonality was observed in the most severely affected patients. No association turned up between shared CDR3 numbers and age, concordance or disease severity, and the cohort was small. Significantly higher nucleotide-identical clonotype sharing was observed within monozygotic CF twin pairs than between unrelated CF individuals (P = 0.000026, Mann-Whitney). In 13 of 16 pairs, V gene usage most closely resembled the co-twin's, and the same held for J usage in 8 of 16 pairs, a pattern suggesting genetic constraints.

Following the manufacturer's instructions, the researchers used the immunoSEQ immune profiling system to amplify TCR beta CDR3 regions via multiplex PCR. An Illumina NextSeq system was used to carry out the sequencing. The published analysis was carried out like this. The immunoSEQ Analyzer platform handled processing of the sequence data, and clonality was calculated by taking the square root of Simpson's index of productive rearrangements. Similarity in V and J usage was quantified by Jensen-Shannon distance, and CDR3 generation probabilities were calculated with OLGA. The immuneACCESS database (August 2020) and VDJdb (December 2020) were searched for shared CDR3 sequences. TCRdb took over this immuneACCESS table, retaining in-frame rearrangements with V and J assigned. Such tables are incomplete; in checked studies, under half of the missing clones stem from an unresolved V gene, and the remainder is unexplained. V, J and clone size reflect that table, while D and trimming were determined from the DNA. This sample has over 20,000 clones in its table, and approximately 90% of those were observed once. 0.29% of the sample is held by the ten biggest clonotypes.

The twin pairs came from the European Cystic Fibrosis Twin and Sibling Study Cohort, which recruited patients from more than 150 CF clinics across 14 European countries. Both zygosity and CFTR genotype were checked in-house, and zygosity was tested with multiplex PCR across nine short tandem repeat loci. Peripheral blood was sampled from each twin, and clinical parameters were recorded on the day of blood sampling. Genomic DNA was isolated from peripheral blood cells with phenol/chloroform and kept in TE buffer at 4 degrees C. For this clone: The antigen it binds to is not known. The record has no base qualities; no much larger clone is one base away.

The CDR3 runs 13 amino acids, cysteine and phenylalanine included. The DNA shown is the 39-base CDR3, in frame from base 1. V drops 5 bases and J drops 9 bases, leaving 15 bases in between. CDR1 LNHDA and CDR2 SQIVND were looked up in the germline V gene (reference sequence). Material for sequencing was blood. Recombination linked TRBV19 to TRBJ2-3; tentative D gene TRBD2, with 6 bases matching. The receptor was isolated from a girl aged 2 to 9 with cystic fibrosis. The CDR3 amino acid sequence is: CASSSQIGGTQYF. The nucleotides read TGTGCCAGTAGTTCACAGATCGGGGGAACGCAGTATTTT.